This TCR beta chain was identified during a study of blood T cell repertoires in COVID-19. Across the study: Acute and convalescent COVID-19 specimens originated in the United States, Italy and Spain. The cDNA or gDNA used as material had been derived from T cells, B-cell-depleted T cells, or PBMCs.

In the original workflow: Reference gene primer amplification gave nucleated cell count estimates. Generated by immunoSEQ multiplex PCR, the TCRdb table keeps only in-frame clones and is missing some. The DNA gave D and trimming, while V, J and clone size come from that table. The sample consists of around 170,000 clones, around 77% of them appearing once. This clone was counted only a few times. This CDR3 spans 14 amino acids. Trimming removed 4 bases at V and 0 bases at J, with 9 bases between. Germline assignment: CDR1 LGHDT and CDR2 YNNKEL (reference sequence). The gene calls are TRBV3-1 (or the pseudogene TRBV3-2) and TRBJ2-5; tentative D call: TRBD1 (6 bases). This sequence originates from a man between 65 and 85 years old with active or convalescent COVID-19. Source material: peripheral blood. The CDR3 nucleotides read TGTGCCAGCAGCCCAACAGGGAACCAAGAGACCCAGTACTTC. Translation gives CASSPTGNQETQYF.